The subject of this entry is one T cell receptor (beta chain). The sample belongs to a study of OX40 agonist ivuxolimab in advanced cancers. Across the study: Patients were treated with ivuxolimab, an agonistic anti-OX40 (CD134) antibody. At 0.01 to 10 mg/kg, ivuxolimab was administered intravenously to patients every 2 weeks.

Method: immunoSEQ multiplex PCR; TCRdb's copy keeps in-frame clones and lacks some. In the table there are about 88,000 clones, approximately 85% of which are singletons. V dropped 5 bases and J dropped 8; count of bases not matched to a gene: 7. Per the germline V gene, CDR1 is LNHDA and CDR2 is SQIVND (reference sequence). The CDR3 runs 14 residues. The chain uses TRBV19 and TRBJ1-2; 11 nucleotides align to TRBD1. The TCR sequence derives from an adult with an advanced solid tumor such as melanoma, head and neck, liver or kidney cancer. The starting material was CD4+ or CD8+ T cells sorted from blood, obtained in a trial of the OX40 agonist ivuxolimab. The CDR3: CASSWDRGIGGYTF. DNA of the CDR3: TGTGCCAGTAGTTGGGACAGGGGGATAGGCGGCTACACCTTC.